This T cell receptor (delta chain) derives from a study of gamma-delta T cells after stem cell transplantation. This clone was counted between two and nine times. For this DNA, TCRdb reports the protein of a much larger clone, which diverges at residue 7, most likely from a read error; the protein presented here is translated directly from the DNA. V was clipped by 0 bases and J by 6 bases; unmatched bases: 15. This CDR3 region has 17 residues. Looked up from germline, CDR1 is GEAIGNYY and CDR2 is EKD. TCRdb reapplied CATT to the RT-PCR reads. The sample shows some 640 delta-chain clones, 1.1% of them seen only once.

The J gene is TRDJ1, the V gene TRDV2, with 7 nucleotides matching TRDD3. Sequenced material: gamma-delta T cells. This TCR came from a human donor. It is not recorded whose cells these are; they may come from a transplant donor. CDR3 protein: CACDTVAGDKNGHKLIF. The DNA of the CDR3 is TGTGCCTGTGACACCGTTGCTGGGGATAAAAATGGCCATAAACTCATCTTT.